Included here is one T cell receptor beta chain sequence, with context. Its cognate antigen is unknown. Germline and junction disagree at one end, which may indicate a read error. This sample is drawn from a study of beta chain features in type 1 diabetes. Study-level points and caveats: PCR might show a preference for shorter templates, equally across patients and controls.

Germline CDR1 reads SSHAT; CDR2 reads FNYEAQ (reference sequence). The CDR3 runs 17 residues. Of the isolated RNA, all was reverse transcribed, and so the sequenced material was expressed TCRB transcripts. Some clones are missing from TCRdb's copy, which holds only in-frame ones; the method was immunoSEQ multiplex PCR. The data contain tens of thousands of clones, 25% to 35% of them singletons. The chain uses TRBV7-7 and TRBJ2-3, with TRBD2 matching over 7 bases. The receptor was isolated from a woman between 18 and 29 years old in good health. The sequenced sample consisted of stem cell memory CD4+ T cells from blood. CDR3 amino acids: CASSLGLAGVGADTQYF. CDR3 nucleotides: TGTGCTAGCAGCTTAGGGTTAGCGGGCGTGGGCGCAGATACGCAGTATTTT.